Listed here are 5 T cell receptor beta chains from one sample, sequenced in a study of T cell responses to AZD1222 COVID-19 vaccine. Using immunoSEQ multiplex PCR, the repertoire was profiled, and TCRdb retains in-frame clones only, with some absent. Of around 99,000 clones in the sample, around 90% were seen once. This sample comprised peripheral blood, obtained 28 days after the second AZD1222 dose. These receptors were obtained from an adult who received the AZD1222 COVID-19 vaccine.

There are a few counts of this clone. The chain employs TRBV6-1 and TRBJ1-2, with D uncertain. Trimming removed 2 bases at V and 8 bases at J, with 21 bases between. This CDR3 has 16 residues. CDR1 and CDR2 (germline): MNHNS, SASEGT. DNA for the CDR3: TGTGCCAGCAGTGAACGAATACAGTCGATCCTCGACGGCTACACCTTC. The encoded protein is CASSERIQSILDGYTF.

The chain carries TRBV12-3 or TRBV12-4 and TRBJ1-2; 7 nucleotides align to TRBD1. Germline trimming cut 6 bases from V and 8 bases from J; bases unmatched to any gene: 9. The CDR3 is 13 residues long. CDR3 sequence reads: CASSSGQLGGYTF. In DNA form, the CDR3 reads TGTGCCAGCAGCTCGGGACAGTTAGGGGGCTACACCTTC.

The sample holds a few counts of this clone. This chain uses TRBV27 with TRBJ1-5; no reliable D call. CDR1 is MNHEY, CDR2 SMNVEV, per germline (reference sequence). The CDR3 is made up of 16 amino acids. Trimming removed 5 bases at V and 0 bases at J, with 14 bases between. The CDR3 DNA reads TGTGCCAGCAGTGGGCAGAAATCATATAGCAATCAGCCCCAGCATTTT. Translating gives CASSGQKSYSNQPQHF.

This chain links TRBV19 with TRBJ2-7, with TRBD1 matching 9 bases. V lost 3 bases, J lost 3 bases, and 3 bases stayed unmatched. The CDR3 runs to 14 residues. Looked up from germline, CDR1 is LNHDA and CDR2 is SQIVND (reference sequence). The CDR3 region has the DNA TGTGCCAGTAGTATTGGGACAGGGCTCTACGAGCAGTACTTC. It is translated as CASSIGTGLYEQYF.

The table lists this clone with a few counts. V and J are TRBV27 and TRBJ1-1; TRBD1 is a possible D gene (5 bases). CDR1 and CDR2 (germline): MNHEY, SMNVEV (reference sequence). The CDR3 extends over 13 amino acids. Trimming took 3 bases from V and 1 from J, leaving 6 bases between them. CDR3 in amino acids: CASSFTGNTEAFF. CDR3 in DNA: TGTGCCAGCAGTTTCACAGGGAACACTGAAGCTTTCTTT.